This T cell receptor beta chain came from a study of OX40 agonist ivuxolimab in advanced cancers. Some clones are missing from TCRdb's copy, which holds only in-frame ones; the method was immunoSEQ multiplex PCR. The table has 40,000 to 45,000 clones, 75% to 90% seen once. The germline V gene has CDR1 SGHTA and CDR2 FQGNSA. There are 14 residues in the CDR3. V was cut by 5 bases and J by 3 bases, with 11 bases left in between. The source was CD4+ or CD8+ T cells sorted from blood, collected in a trial of the OX40 agonist ivuxolimab. The origin of this receptor is an adult with an advanced solid tumor such as melanoma, head and neck, liver or kidney cancer. The chain links TRBV7-2 to TRBJ2-4, with a weak D call TRBD2 (6 bases). This chain's CDR3 is CASSPPTSKNIQYF. CDR3 DNA: TGTGCCAGCAGCCCTCCGACTAGCAAAAACATTCAGTACTTC.